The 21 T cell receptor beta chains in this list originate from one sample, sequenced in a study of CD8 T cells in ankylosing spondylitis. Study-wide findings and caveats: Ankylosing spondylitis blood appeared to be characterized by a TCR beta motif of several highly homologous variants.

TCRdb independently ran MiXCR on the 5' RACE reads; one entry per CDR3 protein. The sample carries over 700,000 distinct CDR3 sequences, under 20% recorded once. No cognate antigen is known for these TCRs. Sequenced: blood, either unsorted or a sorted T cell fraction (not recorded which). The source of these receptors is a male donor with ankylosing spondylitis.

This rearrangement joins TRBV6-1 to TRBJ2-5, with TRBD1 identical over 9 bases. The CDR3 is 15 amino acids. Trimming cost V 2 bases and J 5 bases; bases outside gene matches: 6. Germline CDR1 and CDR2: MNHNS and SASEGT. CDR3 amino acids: CASSEFNRGRETQYF. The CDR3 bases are TGTGCCAGCAGTGAATTTAACAGGGGGCGGGAGACCCAGTACTTC.

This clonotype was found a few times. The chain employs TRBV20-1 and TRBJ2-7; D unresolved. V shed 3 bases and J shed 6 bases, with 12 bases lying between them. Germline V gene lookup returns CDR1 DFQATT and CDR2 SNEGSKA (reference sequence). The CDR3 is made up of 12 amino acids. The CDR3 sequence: CSASLWSSEQYF. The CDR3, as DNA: TGCAGTGCTAGTTTATGGAGCAGCGAGCAGTACTTC.

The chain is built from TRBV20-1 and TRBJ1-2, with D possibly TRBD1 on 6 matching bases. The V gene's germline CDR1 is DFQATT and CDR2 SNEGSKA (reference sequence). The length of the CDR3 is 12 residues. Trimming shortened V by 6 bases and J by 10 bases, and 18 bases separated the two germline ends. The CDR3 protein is CSANLQGSAYTF. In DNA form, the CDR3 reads TGCAGTGCCAACCTACAGGGTTCAGCCTACACCTTC.

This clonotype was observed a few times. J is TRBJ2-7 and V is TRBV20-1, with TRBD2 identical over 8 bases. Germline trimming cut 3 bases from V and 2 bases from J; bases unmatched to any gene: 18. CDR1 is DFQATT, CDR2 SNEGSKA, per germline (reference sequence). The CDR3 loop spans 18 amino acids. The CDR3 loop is CSARRAETSAGEPYEQYF. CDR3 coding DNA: TGCAGTGCTAGGAGGGCCGAGACTAGCGCGGGGGAGCCCTACGAGCAGTACTTC.

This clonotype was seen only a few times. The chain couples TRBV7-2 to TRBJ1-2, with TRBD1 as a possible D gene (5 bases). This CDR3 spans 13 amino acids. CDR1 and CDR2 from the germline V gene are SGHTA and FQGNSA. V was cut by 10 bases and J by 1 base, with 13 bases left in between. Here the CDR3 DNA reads TGTGCCACAGGACGACAGAGTAACTATGGCTACACCTTC. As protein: CATGRQSNYGYTF. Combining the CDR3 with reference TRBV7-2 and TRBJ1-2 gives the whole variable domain GAGVSQSPSNKVTEKGKDVELRCDPISGHTALYWYRQSLGQGLEFLIYFQGNSAPDKSGLPSDRFSAERTGGSVSTLTIQRTQQEDSAVYLCATGRQSNYGYTFGSGTRLTVV.

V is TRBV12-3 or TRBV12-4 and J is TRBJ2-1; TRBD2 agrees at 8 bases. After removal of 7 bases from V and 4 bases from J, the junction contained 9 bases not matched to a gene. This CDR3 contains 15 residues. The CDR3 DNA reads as TGTGCCAGCAACGATCGAAGCGGGGGTTACAATGAGCAGTTCTTC. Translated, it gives CASNDRSGGYNEQFF.

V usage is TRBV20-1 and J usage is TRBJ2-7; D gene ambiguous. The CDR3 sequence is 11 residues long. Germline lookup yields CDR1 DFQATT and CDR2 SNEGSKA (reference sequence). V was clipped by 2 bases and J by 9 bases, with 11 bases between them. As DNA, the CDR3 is TGCAGTGCTAGAATGGGTATAGGGCAGTACTTC. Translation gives CSARMGIGQYF.

CDR3 amino acids: CSGDNLEGAQNTEAFF. CDR3 nucleotides: TGCAGTGGGGATAACCTAGAGGGGGCGCAGAACACTGAAGCTTTCTTT. This chain links TRBV20-1 with TRBJ1-1, with 7 nucleotides matching TRBD1. V gave up 7 bases and J gave up 1 base; unmatched junction bases: 15. This CDR3 has 16 residues. Germline lookup yields CDR1 DFQATT and CDR2 SNEGSKA (reference sequence).

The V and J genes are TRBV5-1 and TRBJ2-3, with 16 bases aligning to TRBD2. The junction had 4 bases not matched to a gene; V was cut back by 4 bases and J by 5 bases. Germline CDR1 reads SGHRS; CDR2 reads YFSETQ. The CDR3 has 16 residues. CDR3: CASSGGLAGGRDTQYF. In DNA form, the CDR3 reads TGCGCCAGCAGCGGGGGACTAGCGGGGGGGCGAGATACGCAGTATTTT.

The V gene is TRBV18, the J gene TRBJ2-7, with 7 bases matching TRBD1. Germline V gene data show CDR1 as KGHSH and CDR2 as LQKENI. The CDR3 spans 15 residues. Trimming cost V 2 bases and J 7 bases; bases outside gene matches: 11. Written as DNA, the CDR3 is TGTGCCAGCTCACCAAAACAGGGGACCATCGGGGAGCAGTACTTC. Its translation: CASSPKQGTIGEQYF. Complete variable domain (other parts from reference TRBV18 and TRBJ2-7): NAGVMQNPRHLVRRRGQEARLRCSPMKGHSHVYWYRQLPEEGLKFMVYLQKENIIDESGMPKERFSAEFPKEGPSILRIQQVVRGDSAAYFCASSPKQGTIGEQYFGPGTRLTVT.

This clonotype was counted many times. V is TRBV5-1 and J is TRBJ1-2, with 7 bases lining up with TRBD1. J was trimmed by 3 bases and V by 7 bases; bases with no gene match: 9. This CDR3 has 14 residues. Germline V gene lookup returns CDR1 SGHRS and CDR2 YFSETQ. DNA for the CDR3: TGCGCCAGCCAGACAGGGATTGGCGACTATGGCTACACCTTC. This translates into CASQTGIGDYGYTF.

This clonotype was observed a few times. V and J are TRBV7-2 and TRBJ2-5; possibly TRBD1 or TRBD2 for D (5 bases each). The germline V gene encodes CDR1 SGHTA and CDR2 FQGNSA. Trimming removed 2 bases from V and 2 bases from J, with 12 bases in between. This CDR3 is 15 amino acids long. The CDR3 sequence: CASSLSGTLQETQYF. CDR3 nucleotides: TGTGCCAGCAGCTTATCCGGGACGTTACAAGAGACCCAGTACTTC.

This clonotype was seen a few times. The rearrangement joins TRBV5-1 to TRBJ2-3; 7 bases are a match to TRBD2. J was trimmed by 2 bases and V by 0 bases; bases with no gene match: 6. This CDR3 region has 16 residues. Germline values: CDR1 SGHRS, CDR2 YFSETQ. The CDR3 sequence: CASSLASSGTTDTQYF. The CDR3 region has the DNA TGCGCCAGCAGCTTGGCATCTAGCGGAACCACAGATACGCAGTATTTT.

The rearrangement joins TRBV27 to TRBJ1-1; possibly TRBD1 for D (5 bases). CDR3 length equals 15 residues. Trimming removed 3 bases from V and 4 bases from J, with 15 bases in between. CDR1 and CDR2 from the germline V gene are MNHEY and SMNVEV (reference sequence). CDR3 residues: CASSFVGYGGTEAFF. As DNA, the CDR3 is TGTGCCAGCAGTTTCGTTGGTTACGGGGGCACTGAAGCTTTCTTT.

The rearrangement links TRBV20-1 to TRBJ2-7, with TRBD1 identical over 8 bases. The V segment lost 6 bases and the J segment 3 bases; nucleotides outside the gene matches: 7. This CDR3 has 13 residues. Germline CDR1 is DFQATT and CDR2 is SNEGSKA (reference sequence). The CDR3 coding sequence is TGCAGTGCCAGACAGGGGTTCTTCTACGAGCAGTACTTC. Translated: CSARQGFFYEQYF.

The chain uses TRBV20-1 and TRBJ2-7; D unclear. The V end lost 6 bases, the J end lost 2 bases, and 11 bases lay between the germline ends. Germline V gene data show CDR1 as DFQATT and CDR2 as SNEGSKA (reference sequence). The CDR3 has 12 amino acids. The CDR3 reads CSARSPTYEQYF. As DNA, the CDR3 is TGCAGTGCCAGGTCACCCACCTACGAGCAGTACTTC.

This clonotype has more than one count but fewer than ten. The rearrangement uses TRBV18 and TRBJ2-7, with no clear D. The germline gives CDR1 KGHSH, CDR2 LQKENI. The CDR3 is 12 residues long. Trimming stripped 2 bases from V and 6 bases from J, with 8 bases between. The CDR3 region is CASSPMAIEQYF. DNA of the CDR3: TGTGCCAGCTCACCAATGGCCATCGAGCAGTACTTC.

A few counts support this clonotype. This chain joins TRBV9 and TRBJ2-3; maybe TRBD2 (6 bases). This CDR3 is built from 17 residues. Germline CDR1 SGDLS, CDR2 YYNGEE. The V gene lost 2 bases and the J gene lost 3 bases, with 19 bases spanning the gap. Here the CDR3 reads CASSVFDGRGGTDTQYF. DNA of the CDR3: TGTGCCAGCAGCGTTTTCGACGGGAGAGGTGGGACAGATACGCAGTATTTT.

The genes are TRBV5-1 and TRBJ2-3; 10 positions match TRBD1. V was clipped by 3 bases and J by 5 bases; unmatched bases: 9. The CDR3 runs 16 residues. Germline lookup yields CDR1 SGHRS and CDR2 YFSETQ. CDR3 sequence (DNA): TGCGCCAGCAGCTCCTTCGGGACAGGGGCTGGAGATACGCAGTATTTT. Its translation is CASSSFGTGAGDTQYF.

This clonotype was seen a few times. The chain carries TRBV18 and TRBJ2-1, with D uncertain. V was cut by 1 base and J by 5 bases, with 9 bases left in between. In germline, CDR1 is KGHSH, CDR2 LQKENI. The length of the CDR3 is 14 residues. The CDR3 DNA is TGTGCCAGCTCACCACTGGCTAAACACAATGAGCAGTTCTTC. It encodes CASSPLAKHNEQFF.

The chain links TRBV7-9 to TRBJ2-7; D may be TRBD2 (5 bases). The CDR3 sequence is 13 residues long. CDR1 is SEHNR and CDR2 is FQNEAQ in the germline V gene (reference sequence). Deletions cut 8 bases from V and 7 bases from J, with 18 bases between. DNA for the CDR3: TGTGCCAGCGGCCTAGAGGGTCCGGGTGAGCAGTACTTC. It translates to CASGLEGPGEQYF.